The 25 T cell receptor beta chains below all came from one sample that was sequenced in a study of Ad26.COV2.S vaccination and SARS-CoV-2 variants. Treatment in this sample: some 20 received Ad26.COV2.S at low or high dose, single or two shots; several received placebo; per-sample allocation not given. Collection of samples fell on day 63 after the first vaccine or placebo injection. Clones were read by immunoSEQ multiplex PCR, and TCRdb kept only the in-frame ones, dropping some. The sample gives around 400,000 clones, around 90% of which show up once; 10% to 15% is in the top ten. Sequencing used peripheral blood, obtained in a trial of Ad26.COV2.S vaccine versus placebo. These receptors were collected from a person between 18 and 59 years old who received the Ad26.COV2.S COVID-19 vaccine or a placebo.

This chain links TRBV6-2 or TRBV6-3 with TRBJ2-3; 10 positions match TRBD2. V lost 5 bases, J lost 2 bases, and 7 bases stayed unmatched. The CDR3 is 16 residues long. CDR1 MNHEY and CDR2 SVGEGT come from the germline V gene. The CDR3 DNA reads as TGTGCCAGCAGTGAGACTAGCGGGCTCTACACAGATACGCAGTATTTT. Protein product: CASSETSGLYTDTQYF.

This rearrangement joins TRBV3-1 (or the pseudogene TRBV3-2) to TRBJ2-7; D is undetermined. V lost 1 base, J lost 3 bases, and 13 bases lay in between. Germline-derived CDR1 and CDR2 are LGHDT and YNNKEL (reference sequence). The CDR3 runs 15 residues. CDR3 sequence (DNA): TGTGCCAGCAGCCAAGGAGGCGGCAGCTTCTACGAGCAGTACTTC. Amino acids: CASSQGGGSFYEQYF.

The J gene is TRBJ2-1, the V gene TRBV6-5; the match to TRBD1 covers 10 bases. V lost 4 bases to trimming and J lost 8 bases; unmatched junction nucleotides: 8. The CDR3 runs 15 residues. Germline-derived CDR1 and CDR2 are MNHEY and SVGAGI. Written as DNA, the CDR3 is TGTGCCAGCAGTTTCCGGGACAGGGGACGGGATGAGCAGTTCTTC. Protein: CASSFRDRGRDEQFF.

The CDR3 here is CAWSVKQANQPQHF. The DNA of the CDR3 is TGTGCCTGGAGTGTCAAGCAGGCTAATCAGCCCCAGCATTTT. The chain couples TRBV30 to TRBJ1-5, with D uncertain. The V end lost 0 bases, the J end lost 4 bases, and 10 bases lay between the germline ends. The CDR3 spans 14 residues. CDR1 GTSNPN and CDR2 SVGIG come from the germline V gene (reference sequence).

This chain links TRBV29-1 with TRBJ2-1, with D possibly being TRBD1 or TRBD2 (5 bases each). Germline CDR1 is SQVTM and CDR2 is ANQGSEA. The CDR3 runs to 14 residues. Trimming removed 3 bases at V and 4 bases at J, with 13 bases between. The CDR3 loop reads CSVDGGSLYNEQFF. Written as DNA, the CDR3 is TGCAGCGTTGATGGGGGATCCCTTTACAATGAGCAGTTCTTC.

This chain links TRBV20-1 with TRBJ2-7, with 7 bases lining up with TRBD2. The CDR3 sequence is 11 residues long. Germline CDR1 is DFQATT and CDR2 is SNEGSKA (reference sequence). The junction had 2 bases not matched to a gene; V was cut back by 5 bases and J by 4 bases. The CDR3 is CSALLAYEQYF. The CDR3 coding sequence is TGCAGTGCTTTACTAGCGTACGAGCAGTACTTC.

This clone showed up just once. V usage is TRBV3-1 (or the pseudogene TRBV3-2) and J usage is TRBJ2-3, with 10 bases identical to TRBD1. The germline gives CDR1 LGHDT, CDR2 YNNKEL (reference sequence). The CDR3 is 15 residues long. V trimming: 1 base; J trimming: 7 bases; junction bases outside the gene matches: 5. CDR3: CASSQARTGGNTQYF. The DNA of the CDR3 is TGTGCCAGCAGCCAAGCCCGGACAGGGGGTAATACGCAGTATTTT.

CDR3 residues: CSVGEGPYYGYTF. The CDR3 region has the DNA TGCAGCGTTGGCGAGGGACCCTACTATGGCTACACCTTC. The chain uses TRBV29-1 and TRBJ1-2; a possible D gene is TRBD1 (5 bases). Trimming shortened V by 4 bases and J by 3 bases, and 12 bases separated the two germline ends. Germline loops: CDR1 SQVTM, CDR2 ANQGSEA. The CDR3 consists of 13 residues.

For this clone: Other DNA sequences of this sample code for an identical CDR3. The CDR3 spells CASSLGGGNTYEQYF. The CDR3, as DNA: TGTGCCAGCAGCTTAGGGGGTGGGAATACCTACGAGCAGTACTTC. The gene calls are TRBV7-2 and TRBJ2-7; D is unclear. Per germline, CDR1 SGHTA and CDR2 FQGNSA. This CDR3 is 15 amino acids long. The V end lost 1 base, the J end lost 2 bases, and 12 bases lay between the germline ends.

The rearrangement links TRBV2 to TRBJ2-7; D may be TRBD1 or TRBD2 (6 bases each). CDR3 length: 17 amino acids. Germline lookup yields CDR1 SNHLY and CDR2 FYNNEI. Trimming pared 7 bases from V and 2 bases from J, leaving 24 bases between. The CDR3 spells CASNFPTDKGGAYEQYF. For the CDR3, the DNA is TGTGCCAGCAATTTCCCAACCGACAAGGGGGGAGCCTACGAGCAGTACTTC.

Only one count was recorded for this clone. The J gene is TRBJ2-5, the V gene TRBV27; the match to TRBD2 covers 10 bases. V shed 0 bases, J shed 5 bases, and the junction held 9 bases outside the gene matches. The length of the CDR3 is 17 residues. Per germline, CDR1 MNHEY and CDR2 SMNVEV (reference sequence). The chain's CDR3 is CASSLSASGSSEETQYF. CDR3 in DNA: TGTGCCAGCAGTTTATCGGCTAGCGGGAGTTCTGAGGAGACCCAGTACTTC.

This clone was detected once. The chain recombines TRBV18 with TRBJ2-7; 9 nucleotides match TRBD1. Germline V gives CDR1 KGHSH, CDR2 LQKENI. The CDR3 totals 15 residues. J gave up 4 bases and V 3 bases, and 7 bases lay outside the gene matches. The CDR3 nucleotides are TGTGCCAGCTCACCGAGATCGACAGGGGGGTACGAGCAGTACTTC. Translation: CASSPRSTGGYEQYF.

The CDR3 sequence: CASAPAVSDTQYF. CDR3 bases: TGCGCCAGCGCCCCCGCGGTTAGTGACACGCAGTATTTT. This chain connects TRBV5-1 to TRBJ2-3, with D uncertain. This CDR3 comprises 13 residues. Per the germline V gene, CDR1 is SGHRS and CDR2 is YFSETQ. V was pared by 7 bases and J by 9 bases, with 18 bases between.

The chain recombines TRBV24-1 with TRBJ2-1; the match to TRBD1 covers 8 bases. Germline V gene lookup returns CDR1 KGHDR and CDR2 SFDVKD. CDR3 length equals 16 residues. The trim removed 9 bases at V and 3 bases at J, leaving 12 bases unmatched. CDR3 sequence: CATSTPRGQDYNEQFF. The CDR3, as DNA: TGTGCCACCTCTACTCCCCGGGGACAGGACTACAATGAGCAGTTCTTC.

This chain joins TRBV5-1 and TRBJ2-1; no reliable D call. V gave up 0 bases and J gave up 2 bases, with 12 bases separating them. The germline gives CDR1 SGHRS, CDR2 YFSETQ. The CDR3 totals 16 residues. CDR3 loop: CASSLAGPMAYNEQFF. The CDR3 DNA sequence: TGCGCCAGCAGCTTGGCCGGACCCATGGCCTACAATGAGCAGTTCTTC.

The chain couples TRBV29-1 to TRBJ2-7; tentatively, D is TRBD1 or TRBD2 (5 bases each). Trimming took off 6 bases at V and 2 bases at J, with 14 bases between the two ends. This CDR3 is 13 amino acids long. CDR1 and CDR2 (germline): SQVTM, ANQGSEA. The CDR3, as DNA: TGCAGCGTCCGCCGGGACGGGACCTACGAGCAGTACTTC. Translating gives CSVRRDGTYEQYF.

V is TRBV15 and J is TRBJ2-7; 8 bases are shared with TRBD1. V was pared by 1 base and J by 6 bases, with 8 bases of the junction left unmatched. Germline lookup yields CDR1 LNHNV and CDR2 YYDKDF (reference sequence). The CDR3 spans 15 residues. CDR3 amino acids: CATSRVGQGKGEQYF. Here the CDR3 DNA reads TGTGCCACCAGCAGAGTAGGACAGGGTAAAGGCGAGCAGTACTTC.

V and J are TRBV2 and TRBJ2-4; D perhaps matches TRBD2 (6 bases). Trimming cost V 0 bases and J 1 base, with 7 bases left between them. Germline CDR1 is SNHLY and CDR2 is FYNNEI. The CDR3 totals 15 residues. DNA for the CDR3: TGTGCCAGCAGTGAAGCGGAGGGGGCCAAAAACATTCAGTACTTC. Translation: CASSEAEGAKNIQYF.

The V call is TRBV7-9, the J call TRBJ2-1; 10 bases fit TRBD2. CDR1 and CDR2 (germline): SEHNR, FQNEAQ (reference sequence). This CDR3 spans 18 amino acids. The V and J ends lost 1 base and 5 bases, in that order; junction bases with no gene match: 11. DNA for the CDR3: TGTGCCAGCAGCTTAGGGGGCCTAGCGGGAGTACCTAACAATGAGCAGTTCTTC. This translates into CASSLGGLAGVPNNEQFF.

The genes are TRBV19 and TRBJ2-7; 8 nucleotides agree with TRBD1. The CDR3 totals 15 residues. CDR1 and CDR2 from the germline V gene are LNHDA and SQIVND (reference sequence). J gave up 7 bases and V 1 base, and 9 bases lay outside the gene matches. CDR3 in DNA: TGTGCCAGTAGTATAGGAGGGACAGGACTCGGTGAGCAGTACTTC. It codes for CASSIGGTGLGEQYF.

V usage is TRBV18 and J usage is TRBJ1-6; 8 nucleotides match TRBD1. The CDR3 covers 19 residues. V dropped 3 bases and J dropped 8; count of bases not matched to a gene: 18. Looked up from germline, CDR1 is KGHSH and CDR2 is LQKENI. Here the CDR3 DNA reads TGTGCCAGCTCACCCCTTTCTATGACCAGGACAGGGTTTCATTCACCCCTCCACTTT. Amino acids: CASSPLSMTRTGFHSPLHF.

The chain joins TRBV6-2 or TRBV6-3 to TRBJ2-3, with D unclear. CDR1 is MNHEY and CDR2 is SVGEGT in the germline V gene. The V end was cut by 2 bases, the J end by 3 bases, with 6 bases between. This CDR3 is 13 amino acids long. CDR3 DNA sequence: TGTGCCAGCAGTTACCCGTGGACAGATACGCAGTATTTT. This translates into CASSYPWTDTQYF.

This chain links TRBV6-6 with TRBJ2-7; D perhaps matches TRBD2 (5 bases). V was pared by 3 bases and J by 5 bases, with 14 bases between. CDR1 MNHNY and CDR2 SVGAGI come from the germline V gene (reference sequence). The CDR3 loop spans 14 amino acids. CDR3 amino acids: CASSYERARNEQYF. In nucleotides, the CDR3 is TGTGCCAGCAGTTATGAGAGGGCCAGGAACGAGCAGTACTTC.

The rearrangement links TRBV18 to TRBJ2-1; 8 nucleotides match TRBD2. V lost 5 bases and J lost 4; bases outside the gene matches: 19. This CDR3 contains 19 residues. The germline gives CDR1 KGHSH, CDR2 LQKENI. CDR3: CASSSLPPASGSNYNEQFF. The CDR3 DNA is TGTGCCAGCTCATCACTCCCACCGGCTAGCGGGTCGAATTACAATGAGCAGTTCTTC.

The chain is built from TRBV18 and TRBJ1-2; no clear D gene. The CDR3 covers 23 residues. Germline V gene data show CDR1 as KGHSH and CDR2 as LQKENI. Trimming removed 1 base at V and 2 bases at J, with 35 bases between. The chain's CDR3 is CASSPLPPVRMERPEGINYGYTF. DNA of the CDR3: TGTGCCAGCTCACCACTGCCCCCCGTGCGTATGGAGAGACCGGAAGGGATCAACTATGGCTACACCTTC.